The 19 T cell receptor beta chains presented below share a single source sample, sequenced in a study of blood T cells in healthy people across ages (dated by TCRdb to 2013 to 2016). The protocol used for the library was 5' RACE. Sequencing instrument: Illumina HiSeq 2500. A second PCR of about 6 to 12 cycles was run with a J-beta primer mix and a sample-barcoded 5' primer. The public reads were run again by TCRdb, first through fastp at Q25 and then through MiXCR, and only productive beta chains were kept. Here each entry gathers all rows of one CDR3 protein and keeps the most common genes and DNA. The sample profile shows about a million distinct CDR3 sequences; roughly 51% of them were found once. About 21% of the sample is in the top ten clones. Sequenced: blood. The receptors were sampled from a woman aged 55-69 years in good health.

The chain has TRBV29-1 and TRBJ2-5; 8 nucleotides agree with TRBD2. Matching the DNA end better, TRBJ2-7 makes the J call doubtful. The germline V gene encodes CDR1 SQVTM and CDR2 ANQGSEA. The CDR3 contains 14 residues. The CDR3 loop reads CSVAFRAGEGEQYF. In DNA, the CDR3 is TGCAGCGTTGCGTTCAGAGCGGGAGAGGGCGAGCAGTACTTC.

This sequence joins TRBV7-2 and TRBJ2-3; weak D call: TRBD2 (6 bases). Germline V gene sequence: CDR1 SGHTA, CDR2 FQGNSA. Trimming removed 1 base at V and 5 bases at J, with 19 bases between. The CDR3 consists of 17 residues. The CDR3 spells CASSLDFPGEFKDTQYF. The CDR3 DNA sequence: TGTGCCAGCAGCTTAGATTTCCCGGGGGAATTCAAAGATACGCAGTATTTT.

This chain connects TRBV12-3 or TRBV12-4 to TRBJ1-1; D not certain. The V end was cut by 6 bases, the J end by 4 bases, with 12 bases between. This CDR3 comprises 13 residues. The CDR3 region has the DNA TGTGCCAGCAGACCCTCCGGGATCACTGAAGCTTTCTTT. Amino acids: CASRPSGITEAFF.

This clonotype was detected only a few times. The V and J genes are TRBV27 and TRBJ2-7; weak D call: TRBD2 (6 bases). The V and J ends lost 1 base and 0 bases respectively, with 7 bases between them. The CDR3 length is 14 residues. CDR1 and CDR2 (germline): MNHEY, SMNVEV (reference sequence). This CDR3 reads CASSLWGGSYEQYF. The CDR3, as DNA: TGTGCCAGCAGTTTATGGGGAGGCTCCTACGAGCAGTACTTC.

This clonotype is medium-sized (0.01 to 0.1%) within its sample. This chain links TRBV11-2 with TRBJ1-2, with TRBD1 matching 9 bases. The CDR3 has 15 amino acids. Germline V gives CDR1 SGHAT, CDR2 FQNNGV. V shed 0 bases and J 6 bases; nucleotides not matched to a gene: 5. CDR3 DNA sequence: TGTGCCAGCAGCTTAGATCTTACAGGGGGCCATGGCTACACCTTC. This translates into CASSLDLTGGHGYTF.

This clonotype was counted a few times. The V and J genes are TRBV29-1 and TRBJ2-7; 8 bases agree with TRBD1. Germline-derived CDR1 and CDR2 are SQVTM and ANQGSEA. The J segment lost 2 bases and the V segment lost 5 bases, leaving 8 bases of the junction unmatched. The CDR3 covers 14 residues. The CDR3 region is CSVNLGQAPYEQYF. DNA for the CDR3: TGCAGCGTTAACCTGGGACAGGCTCCCTACGAGCAGTACTTC.

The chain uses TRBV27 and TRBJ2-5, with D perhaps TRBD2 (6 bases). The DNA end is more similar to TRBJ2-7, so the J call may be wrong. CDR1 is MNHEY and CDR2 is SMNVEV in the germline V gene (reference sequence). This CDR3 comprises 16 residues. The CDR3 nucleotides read TGTGCCAGCAGCCAACTGCGGGACGGTCGACCCTACGAGCAGTACTTC. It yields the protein CASSQLRDGRPYEQYF.

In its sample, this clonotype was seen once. The CDR3: CASSAGTNNYGYTF. In DNA form, the CDR3 reads TGTGCCAGCAGCGCCGGGACTAATAATTATGGCTACACCTTC. The V call is TRBV7-2, the J call TRBJ1-2; possibly TRBD1 for D (5 bases). Germline CDR1 SGHTA, CDR2 FQGNSA. This CDR3 comprises 14 residues. V lost 5 bases to trimming and J lost 5 bases, with 15 bases between them.

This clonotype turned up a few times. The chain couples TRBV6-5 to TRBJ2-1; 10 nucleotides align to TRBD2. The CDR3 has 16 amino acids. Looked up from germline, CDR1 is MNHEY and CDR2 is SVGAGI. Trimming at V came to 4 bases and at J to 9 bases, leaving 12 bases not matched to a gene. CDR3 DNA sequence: TGTGCCAGCAGTTCCACCTGGCGAATAGCGGGAGGTGAGCAGTTCTTC. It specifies CASSSTWRIAGGEQFF.

The CDR3 nucleotides are TGTGCCAGCAGTGAATCAGGTCGTAGTGGCTACACCTTC. Protein product: CASSESGRSGYTF. This chain uses TRBV2 with TRBJ1-2; D ambiguous. Germline-derived CDR1 and CDR2 are SNHLY and FYNNEI. Trimming removed 2 bases from V and 7 bases from J, with 11 bases in between. The CDR3 sequence is 13 residues long.

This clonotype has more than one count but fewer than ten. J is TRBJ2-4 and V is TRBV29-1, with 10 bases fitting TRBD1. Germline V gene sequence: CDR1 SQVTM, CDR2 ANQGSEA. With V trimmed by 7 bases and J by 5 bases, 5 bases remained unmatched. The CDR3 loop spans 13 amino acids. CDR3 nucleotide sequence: TGCAGCGCTCGGACAGGGGGTGAAAACATTCAGTACTTC. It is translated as CSARTGGENIQYF.

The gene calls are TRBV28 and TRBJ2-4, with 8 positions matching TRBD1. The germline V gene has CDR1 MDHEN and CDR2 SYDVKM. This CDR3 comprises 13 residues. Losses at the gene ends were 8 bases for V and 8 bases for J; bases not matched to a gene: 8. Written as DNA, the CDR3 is TGTGCCAGCCAGACGGACAGGGCTGACATTCAGTACTTC. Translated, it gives CASQTDRADIQYF.

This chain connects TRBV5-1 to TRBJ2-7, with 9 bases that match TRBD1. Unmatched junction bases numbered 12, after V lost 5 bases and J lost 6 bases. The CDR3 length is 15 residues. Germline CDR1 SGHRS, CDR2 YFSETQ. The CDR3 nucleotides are TGCGCCAGCAGGCCAACACAGGGGGCGACGGGCGAGCAGTACTTC. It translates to CASRPTQGATGEQYF.

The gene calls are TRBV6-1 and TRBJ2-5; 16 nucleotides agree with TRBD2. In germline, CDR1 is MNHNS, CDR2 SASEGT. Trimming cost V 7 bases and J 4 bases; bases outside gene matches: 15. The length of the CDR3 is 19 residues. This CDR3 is CASIRTGTSGRAMRETQYF. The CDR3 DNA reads TGTGCCAGCATACGCACCGGGACTAGCGGGAGGGCCATGAGAGAGACCCAGTACTTC.

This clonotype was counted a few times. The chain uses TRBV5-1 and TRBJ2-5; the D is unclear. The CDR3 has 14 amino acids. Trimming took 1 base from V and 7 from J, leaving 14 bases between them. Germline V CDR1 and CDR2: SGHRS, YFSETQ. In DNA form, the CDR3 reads TGCGCCAGCAGCTTGTCAGAGTTTCGACGGACCCAGTACTTC. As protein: CASSLSEFRRTQYF. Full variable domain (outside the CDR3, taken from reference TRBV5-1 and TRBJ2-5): KAGVTQTPRYLIKTRGQQVTLSCSPISGHRSVSWYQQTPGQGLQFLFEYFSETQRNKGNFPGRFSGRQFSNSRSEMNVSTLELGDSALYLCASSLSEFRRTQYFGPGTRLLVL.

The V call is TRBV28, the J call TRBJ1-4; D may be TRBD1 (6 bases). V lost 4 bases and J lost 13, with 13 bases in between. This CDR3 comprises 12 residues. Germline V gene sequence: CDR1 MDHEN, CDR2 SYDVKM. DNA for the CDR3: TGTGCCAGCAGTTACCTGGGGGCGAGACTGTTTTTT. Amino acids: CASSYLGARLFF. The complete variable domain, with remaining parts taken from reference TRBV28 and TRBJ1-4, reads DVKVTQSSRYLVKRTGEKVFLECVQDMDHENMFWYRQDPGLGLRLIYFSYDVKMKEKGDIPEGYSVSREKKERFSLILESASTNQTSMYLCASSYLGARLFFGSGTQLSVL.

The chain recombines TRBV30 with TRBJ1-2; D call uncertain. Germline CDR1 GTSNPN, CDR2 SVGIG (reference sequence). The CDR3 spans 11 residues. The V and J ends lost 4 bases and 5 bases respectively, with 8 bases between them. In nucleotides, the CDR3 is TGTGCCTGGAATTGGTTTTATGGCTACACCTTC. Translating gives CAWNWFYGYTF.

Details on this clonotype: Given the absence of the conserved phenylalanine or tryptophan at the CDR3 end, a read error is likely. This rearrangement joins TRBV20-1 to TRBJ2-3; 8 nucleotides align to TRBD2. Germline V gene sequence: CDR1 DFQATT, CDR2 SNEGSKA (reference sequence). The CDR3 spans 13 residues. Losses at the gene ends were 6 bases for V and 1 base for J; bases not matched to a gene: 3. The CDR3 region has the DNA TGCAGTGCAGCGGGAGCGGGCACAGATACGCAGTATTGT. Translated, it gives CSAAGAGTDTQYC.

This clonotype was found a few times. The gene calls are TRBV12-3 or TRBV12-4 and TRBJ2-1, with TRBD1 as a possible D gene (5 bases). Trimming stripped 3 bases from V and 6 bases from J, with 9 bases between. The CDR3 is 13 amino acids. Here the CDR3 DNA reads TGTGCCAGCAGTTTGACAGTGTTCAATGAGCAGTTCTTC. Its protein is CASSLTVFNEQFF.